Reported below is one T cell receptor (beta chain). What it binds is not known. Anyone with autoimmune disease history or systemic immunosuppression was excluded. The data were taken from a study of OX40 agonist ivuxolimab in advanced cancers. Study-wide background: There were three patients with partial responses, one having hepatocellular carcinoma and two cutaneous melanoma.

The germline V gene has CDR1 SGHVS and CDR2 FQNEAQ. The CDR3 has 15 amino acids. V lost 5 bases to trimming and J lost 7 bases, with 15 bases between them. Assay used: immunoSEQ multiplex PCR; TCRdb lists only in-frame clones, some missing. The data hold some 37,000 clones, with roughly 80% observed a single time. Study-level results: Low normalized T-cell clonal expansion also characterized some of the nonresponders. With doses of 0.1-3.0 mg/kg, partial responders showed among the lowest clonal expansion.

The gene calls are TRBV7-8 and TRBJ1-6; tentative D call: TRBD1 (5 bases). The source is an adult with an advanced solid tumor such as melanoma, head and neck, liver or kidney cancer. The starting material was CD4+ or CD8+ T cells sorted from blood, obtained in a trial of the OX40 agonist ivuxolimab. This CDR3 reads CASSTSPDTNSPLHF. The CDR3 DNA follows: TGTGCCAGCAGCACCAGCCCGGACACAAATTCACCCCTCCACTTT.